This TCR beta chain comes out of a study of human CD8 memory T cell subsets. The TPEX subset meant dysfunctional early memory CD8+ cells, CCR7+ PD-1+ TIGIT+. The CDR3 totals 17 residues. Per the germline V gene, CDR1 is SGHRS and CDR2 is YFSETQ. By frequency, this clonotype is medium-sized. Sequencing libraries of TCR beta were made by UMI-labeled 5' RACE. TCRdb reworked the 5' RACE reads into one entry per CDR3 protein, no DNA. The table for this sample gives about 6,500 distinct CDR3 sequences. The receptor comes from a human donor in good health. The chain combines TRBV5-1 with TRBJ2-3; absent DNA, TCRdb's TRBD2 call cannot be checked. The source material was CD8+ T cells from PBMCs. CDR3 sequence: CASRGTSGSTSTDTQYF.